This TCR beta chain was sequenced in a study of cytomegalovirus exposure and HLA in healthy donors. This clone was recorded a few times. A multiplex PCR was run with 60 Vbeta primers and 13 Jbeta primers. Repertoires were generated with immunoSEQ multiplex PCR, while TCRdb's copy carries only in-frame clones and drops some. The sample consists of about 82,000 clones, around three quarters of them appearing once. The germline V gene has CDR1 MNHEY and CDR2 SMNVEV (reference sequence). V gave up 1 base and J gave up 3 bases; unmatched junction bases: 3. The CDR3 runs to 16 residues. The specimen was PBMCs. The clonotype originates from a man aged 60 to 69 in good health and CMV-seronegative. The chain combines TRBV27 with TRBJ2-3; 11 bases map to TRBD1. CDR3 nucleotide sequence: TGTGCCAGCAGTTTATTCGGACAGGGGGCAACAGATACGCAGTATTTT. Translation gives CASSLFGQGATDTQYF.